This T cell receptor (beta chain) was recovered during a study of blood T cell repertoires in COVID-19. Study-level information: The study drew acute and convalescent COVID-19 samples from the United States, Italy and Spain. PBMCs, B-cell-depleted T cells, or T cells provided the cDNA or gDNA that made up the material.

V shed 3 bases, J shed 4 bases, and the junction held 8 bases outside the gene matches. Germline V gives CDR1 DFQATT, CDR2 SNEGSKA (reference sequence). This CDR3 comprises 14 residues. The authors' processing: For nucleated cells, counts were estimated from reference gene primer amplification. Libraries were prepared by immunoSEQ multiplex PCR; TCRdb keeps only in-frame clonotypes and omits some of them. The V and J calls and clone size were taken over from that table, and D and trimming were inferred from the DNA. This table has 150,000 to 200,000 clones, 85% to 95% appearing once. Material: peripheral blood. This clonotype was sampled from a woman between 50 and 59 years old with acute or convalescent COVID-19. This chain joins TRBV20-1 and TRBJ2-5; 7 bases map to TRBD2. The CDR3 nucleotides read TGCAGTGCTAGTGGGGGGGAGTTTCGAGAGACCCAGTACTTC. It translates to CSASGGEFRETQYF.